This T cell receptor (beta chain) was identified during a study of T cells after posttransplantation cyclophosphamide listed by TCRdb under 2016. Broadly, across the study: Using TRB sequencing, the study followed how the T cell repertoire rebuilt after myeloablative bone marrow transplantation with posttransplantation cyclophosphamide given as GVHD prophylaxis. TRB sequencing was performed on blood from all 35 or so PTCy patients with 1-year posttransplant specimens. Antigen receptor sequencing was done on samples from over 30 PTCy-treated patients and from approximately 17 related bone marrow donors of those patients. Public TRB sequences were queried against a database of over 3,000 sequences associated with responses to pathogens, tumor antigens, self-antigens and alloantigens. Because TRA and TRB clonality correlated tightly in several samples, later TCR analyses were limited to TRB. TRB sequencing was also done on up to 3 additional blood samples from 2 to 5.2 years after transplant in 3 patients, and on pretransplant blood from 4 patients.

A remark on this clone: It has no known antigen specificity. Base-call qualities are not available, and no considerably larger clone is one nucleotide away.

The control cohort consisted of 11 patients who had myeloablative marrow transplants with methotrexate plus a calcineurin inhibitor and who were sampled 1 year after transplant. Peripheral blood and bone marrow mononuclear cells were isolated by Ficoll-Hypaque density centrifugation and were cryopreserved. Here is what the overall study found, with its caveats: The TRB repertoires of T cells infiltrating skin or the GI tract showed only limited overlap with the TRB repertoires found in blood. At 1-2 months, donor-recipient similarity was low but rose over the first year, and the later blood repertoires were often dominated by donor CD8+ memory clones. Across the approximately 46 patients, TRB clonality was highly associated with recipient CMV seropositivity and CMV reactivation, and diversity with PTCy was similar to that in the CNI/methotrexate controls.

Genomic DNA was the input for TRB sequencing, which was run either with the immunoSEQ assay at survey resolution or with the hsTCRB kit. Regarding the original processing steps: The immunoSEQ software handled the initial read processing, while the LymphoSeq R package was used for the repertoire analyses. For each TRB dataset, clonality was calculated as 1 minus normalized Shannon entropy, and the Gini coefficient was computed as well. Phenotypes of unsorted samples were inferred by mapping TRB sequences from sorted subsets of the recipient or donor onto the same recipient's unsorted samples. TCRdb limited this immuneACCESS table to in-frame rearrangements with V and J called. A share of clones is missing; checked studies link under half to unresolved V genes, and the rest is unexplained. That table is the source of V, J and clone size, and D and trimming were worked out from the DNA. For this sample there are about 15,000 clones; almost 85% appear just once. The ten largest account for under 6% of the sample.

The clonotype was recovered from a male patient in his late teens or twenties who received an allogeneic stem cell transplant from a related donor, was CMV-positive, and had no GVHD. In transplant recipients, some T cells may be of donor rather than host origin. The starting material was PBMCs, obtained 371 days after allogeneic stem cell transplant with calcineurin inhibitor and methotrexate.

The DNA sequence reads TGCGCCAGCAGCCGCATCGGGACTGGGACTTCCAACGAGCAGTACTTC. Translated, it gives CASSRIGTGTSNEQYF. The chain was built from TRBV4-1 and TRBJ2-5; TRBD2 could be the D gene, as 6 bases match. With the DNA end fitting TRBJ2-7 better, the J assignment may be wrong. From its cysteine to its phenylalanine, the CDR3 spans 16 amino acids. CDR3 DNA is the only sequence kept; it has 48 bases, read in frame from the first base. CDR1 MGHRA and CDR2 YSYEKL were looked up in the germline V gene.